A single T cell receptor (beta chain) is shown here with its context. Its antigen remains unknown. This entry is derived from a study of vaccination effects on CD4 cells after COVID-19. Overall study context: Among convalescent patients, two provided samples 16 days and one week before vaccination.

With more than 9 days of culture completed, CD4+ T cells were isolated. This CDR3 has 15 residues. CDR1 is LGHNA, CDR2 YNFKEQ, per germline. Trimming shortened V by 4 bases and J by 7 bases, and 17 bases separated the two germline ends. Assay used: immunoSEQ multiplex PCR; TCRdb lists only in-frame clones, some missing. This table has some 49,000 clones, approximately 74% appearing once. The specimen was CD4+ T cells from PBMCs cultured without peptide, collected before COVID-19 vaccination. The receptor was isolated from a human donor who had a prior SARS-CoV-2 infection. The J gene is TRBJ2-1, the V gene TRBV4-2, with D perhaps matching TRBD2 (5 bases). The CDR3 spells CASSPFIEGRNEQFF. In DNA, the CDR3 is TGTGCCAGCAGCCCGTTCATAGAGGGCAGGAATGAGCAGTTCTTC.